Given below is one TCR beta chain in context. Antigen unknown. The germline CDR1 and CDR2 sequences are SGHVS and FNYEAQ. This CDR3 is built from 16 residues. The V gene lost 4 bases and the J gene lost 0 bases, with 10 bases spanning the gap. The data were taken from a study of T-cell reconstitution after alpha-beta-depleted transplantation in children. This sample's TCRbeta library carried unique molecular identifier barcodes. TCRdb recomputed calls from the PCR reads with MiXCR, one row per CDR3 protein. This table holds roughly 670,000 distinct CDR3 sequences, over 10% found once. Notes on the study in general: From surviving recipient T cells and thymic progenitors came the high day-60 TCRbeta diversity observed in some patients.

The sequence was obtained from a girl under 10 years old with congenital amegakaryocytic thrombocytopenia, due to receive a stem cell transplant. This rearrangement joins TRBV7-6 to TRBJ1-6, with D possibly matching TRBD1 (6 bases). This specimen was PBMCs, taken before TCRalphabeta/CD19-depleted stem cell transplant. The CDR3, as DNA: TGTGCCAGCAGCTACGACAGGAGCTCCTATAATTCACCCCTCCACTTT. Translated, it gives CASSYDRSSYNSPLHF. Supplemented by reference TRBV7-6 and TRBJ1-6, the full variable domain reads GAGVSQSPRYKVTKRGQDVALRCDPISGHVSLYWYRQALGQGPEFLTYFNYEAQQDKSGLPNDRFSAERPEGSISTLTIQRTEQRDSAMYRCASSYDRSSYNSPLHFGNGTRLTVT.